Sequencing of this TCR beta chain was carried out in a study of T-cell memory formation after mild COVID-19. Study context: Largely donor-specific TCR clusters were found. Study-wide findings and caveats: Clones that contracted from day 15 to 85 had balanced CD4/CD8; later expanders were CD4+ biased.

Deletions cut 4 bases from V and 1 base from J, with 6 bases between. The CDR3 sequence is 12 residues long. CDR1 is SQVTM, CDR2 ANQGSEA, per germline. This clonotype appeared a few times. The antigen is undetermined. MiXCR was run by TCRdb on the 5' RACE reads, yielding one entry per CDR3 protein. The table includes some 260,000 distinct CDR3 sequences, about 17% detected once. The source is a man aged 18 to 29 who had mild COVID-19 (a few samples of this study predate the infection). Cell type and time point are not known. The chain employs TRBV29-1 and TRBJ2-3; D is uncertain. Sequenced: PBMCs or a T cell subset sorted from them (not recorded which). CDR3 DNA sequence: TGCAGCGTTGGGGAAGGCACAGATACGCAGTATTTT. Encoded protein: CSVGEGTDTQYF.